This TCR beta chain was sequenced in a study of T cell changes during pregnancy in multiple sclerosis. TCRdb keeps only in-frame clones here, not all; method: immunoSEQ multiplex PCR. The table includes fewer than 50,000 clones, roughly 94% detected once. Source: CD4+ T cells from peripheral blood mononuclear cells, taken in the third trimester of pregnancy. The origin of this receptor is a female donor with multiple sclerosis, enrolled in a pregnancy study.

In DNA form, the CDR3 reads TGTGCCAGCAGCCACATGAGACAGGGGAACACTGAAGCTTTCTTT. Translating gives CASSHMRQGNTEAFF. The gene calls are TRBV4-2 and TRBJ1-1, with TRBD1 matching 7 bases. Germline V gene data show CDR1 as LGHNA and CDR2 as YNFKEQ. The junction had 5 bases not matched to a gene; V was cut back by 3 bases and J by 1 base. The CDR3 has 15 residues.